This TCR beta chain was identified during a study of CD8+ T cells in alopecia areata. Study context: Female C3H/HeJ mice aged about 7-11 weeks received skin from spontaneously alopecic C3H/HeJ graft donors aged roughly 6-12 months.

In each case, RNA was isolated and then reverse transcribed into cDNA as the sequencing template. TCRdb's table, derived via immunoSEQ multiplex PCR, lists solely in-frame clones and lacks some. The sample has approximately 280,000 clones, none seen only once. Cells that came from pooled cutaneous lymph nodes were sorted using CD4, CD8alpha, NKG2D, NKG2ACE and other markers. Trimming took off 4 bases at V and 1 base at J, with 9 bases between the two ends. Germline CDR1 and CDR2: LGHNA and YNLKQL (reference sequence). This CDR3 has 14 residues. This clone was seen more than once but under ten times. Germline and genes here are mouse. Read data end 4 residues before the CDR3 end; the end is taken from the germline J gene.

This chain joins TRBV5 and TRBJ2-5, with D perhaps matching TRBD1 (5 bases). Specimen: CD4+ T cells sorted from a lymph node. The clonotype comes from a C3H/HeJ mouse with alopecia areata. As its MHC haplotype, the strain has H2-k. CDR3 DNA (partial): TGTGCCAGCAGCCCTTGGACATACCAAGAC. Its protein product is CASSPWTYQD. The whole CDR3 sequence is CASSPWTYQDTQYF.